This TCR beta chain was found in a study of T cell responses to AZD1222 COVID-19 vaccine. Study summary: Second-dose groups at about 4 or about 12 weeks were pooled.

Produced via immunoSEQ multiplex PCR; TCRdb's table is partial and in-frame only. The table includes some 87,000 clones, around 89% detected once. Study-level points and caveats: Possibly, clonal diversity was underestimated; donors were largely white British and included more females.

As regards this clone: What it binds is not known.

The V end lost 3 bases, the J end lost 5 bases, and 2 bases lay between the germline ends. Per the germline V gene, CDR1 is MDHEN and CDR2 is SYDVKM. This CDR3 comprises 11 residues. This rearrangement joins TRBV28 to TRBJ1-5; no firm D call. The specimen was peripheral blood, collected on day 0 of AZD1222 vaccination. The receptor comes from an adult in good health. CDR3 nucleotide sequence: TGTGCCAGCAGTTTGGATCAGCCCCAGCATTTT. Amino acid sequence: CASSLDQPQHF.